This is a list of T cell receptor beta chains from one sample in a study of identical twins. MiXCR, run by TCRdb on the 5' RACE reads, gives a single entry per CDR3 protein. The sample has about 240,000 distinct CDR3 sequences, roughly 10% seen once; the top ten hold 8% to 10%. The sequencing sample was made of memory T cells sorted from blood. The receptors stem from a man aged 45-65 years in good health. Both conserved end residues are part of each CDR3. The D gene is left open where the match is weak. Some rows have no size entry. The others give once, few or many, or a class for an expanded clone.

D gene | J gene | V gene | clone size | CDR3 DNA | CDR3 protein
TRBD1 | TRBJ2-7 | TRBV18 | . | TGTGCCAGCTCAGACCCCGGGACAGGGACCTACGAGCAGTACTTC | CASSDPGTGTYEQYF
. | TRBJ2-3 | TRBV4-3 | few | TGCGCCAGCAGCCAAGGGACGCCGGGGGTTTCAGATACGCAGTATTTT | CASSQGTPGVSDTQYF
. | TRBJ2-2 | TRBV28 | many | TGTGCCAGCAGCTCCTCGACGCGCACCGGGGAGCTGTTTTTT | CASSSSTRTGELFF
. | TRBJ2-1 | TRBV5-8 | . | TGTGCCAGCAGCTCCACAAACTCCTACAATGAGCAGTTCTTC | CASSSTNSYNEQFF
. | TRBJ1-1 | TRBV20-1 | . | TGCAGTGCTAGAGTGATTGAAGCTTTCTTT | CSARVIEAFF
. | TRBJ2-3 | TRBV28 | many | TGTGCCAGCAGTTTAATTGACCGGGGGAGTATCACAGATACGCAGTATTTT | CASSLIDRGSITDTQYF
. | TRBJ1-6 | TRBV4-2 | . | TGTGCCAGCAGCCAAGAGCAGGGGTATAATTCACCCCTCCACTTT | CASSQEQGYNSPLHF
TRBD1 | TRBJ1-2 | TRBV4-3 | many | TGCGCCAGCAGCCAAGCTGACAGGGGGGGTTATGGCTACACCTTC | CASSQADRGGYGYTF
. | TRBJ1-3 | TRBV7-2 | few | TGTGCCAGCAGCTTAGCGGTCAGGGCAGGAGGAAACACCATATATTTT | CASSLAVRAGGNTIYF
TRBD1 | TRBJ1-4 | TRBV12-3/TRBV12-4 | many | TGTGCCAGCAGTTTGGACAGGGGGAGCTTTAATGAAAAACTGTTTTTT | CASSLDRGSFNEKLFF
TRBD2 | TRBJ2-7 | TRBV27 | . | TGTGCCAGCAGTGCGAGGCCGGGAGGCGTCTCCTACGAGCAGTACTTC | CASSARPGGVSYEQYF
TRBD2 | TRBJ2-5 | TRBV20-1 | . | TGCAGTGCGTCTTTAGCGGGGGCCCAAGAGACCCAGTACTTC | CSASLAGAQETQYF
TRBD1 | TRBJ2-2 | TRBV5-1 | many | TGCGCCAGCAGCCCCCGGACAGGGGCAAACACCGGGGAGCTGTTTTTT | CASSPRTGANTGELFF
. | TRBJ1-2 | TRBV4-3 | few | TGCGCCAGCAGCCAGGGACCCGACAGAAACAACTATGGCTACACCTTC | CASSQGPDRNNYGYTF
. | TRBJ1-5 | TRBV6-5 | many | TGTGCCAGCAGTTACCGGGGGTCCGGGCCCCAGCATTTT | CASSYRGSGPQHF
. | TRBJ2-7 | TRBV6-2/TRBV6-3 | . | TGTGCCAGCAGTTATCGCGGAAGCTCCTACGAGCAGTACTTC | CASSYRGSSYEQYF
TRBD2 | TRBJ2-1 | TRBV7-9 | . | TGTGCCATCAGCCCCGGGGGGGCCAGGTACAATGAGCAGTTCTTC | CAISPGGARYNEQFF
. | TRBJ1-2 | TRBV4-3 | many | TGCGCCAGCAGCCAAGATCGGGGGCCGGGCGGCTACACCTTC | CASSQDRGPGGYTF
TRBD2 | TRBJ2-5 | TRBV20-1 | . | TGCAGTGCTGCCGTAGCGGGAGGGCAAGAGACCCAGTACTTC | CSAAVAGGQETQYF
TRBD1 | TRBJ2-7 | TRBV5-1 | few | TGCGCCAGCAGCTTGGAGGACAGGGTTGATGAGCAGTACTTC | CASSLEDRVDEQYF
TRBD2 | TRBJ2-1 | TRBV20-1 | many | TGCAGTGCTAGAGATCATGCTAGCGGTTACTACAATGAGCAGTTCTTC | CSARDHASGYYNEQFF
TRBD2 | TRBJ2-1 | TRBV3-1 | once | TGTGCCAGCAGCCCTACCGGACTAGCGGGAGGTGATGAGCAGTTCTTC | CASSPTGLAGGDEQFF
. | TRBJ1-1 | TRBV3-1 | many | TGTGCCAGCAGCCAAATGAACACTGAAGCTTTCTTT | CASSQMNTEAFF
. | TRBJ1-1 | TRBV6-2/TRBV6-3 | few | TGTGCCAGCAGTTACTCGAGGAGGTTTGCAGGAGGGTTCACTGAAGCTTTCTTT | CASSYSRRFAGGFTEAFF
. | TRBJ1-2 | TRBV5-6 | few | TGTGCCAGCAGCTTGGAATGGCCCCAGGGTCTTCAATCCTATGGCTACACCTTC | CASSLEWPQGLQSYGYTF
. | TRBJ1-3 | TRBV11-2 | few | TGTGCCAGCAGCTACCCGCTCAACACCATATATTTT | CASSYPLNTIYF
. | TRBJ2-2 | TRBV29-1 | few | TGCAGCGTTGAAAAGGGGGACACCGGGGAGCTGTTTTTT | CSVEKGDTGELFF
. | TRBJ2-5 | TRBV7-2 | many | TGTGCCAGCAGCTTAGGCCTATACCAGTACTTC | CASSLGLYQYF
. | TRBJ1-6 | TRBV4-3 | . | TGCGCCAGCAGCCAAGATGAGGGGGGGAATTCACCCCTCCACTTT | CASSQDEGGNSPLHF
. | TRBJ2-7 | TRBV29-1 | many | TGCAGCGCGAGAGGGGGGCAGACGTCGGGCGAGCAGTACTTC | CSARGGQTSGEQYF
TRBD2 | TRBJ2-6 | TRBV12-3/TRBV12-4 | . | TGTGCCAGCAGTCCCCGTCGTAGCGGGGGAATCTCTGGGGCCAACGTCCTGACTTTC | CASSPRRSGGISGANVLTF
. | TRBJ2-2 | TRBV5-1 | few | TGCGCCAGCAGCTTGTCACAGTCGAACACCGGGGAGCTGTTTTTT | CASSLSQSNTGELFF
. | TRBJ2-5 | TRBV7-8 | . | TGTGCCAGCAGACGCGGGCCTCAGGCAGAGACCCAGTACTTC | CASRRGPQAETQYF
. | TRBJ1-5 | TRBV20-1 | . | TGCAGTGCTTGGCAGGGAAGCAATCAGCCCCAGCATTTT | CSAWQGSNQPQHF
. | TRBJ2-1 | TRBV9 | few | TGTGCCAGCAGCGTAGGATTACAGGGAAGAAGCTACAATGAGCAGTTCTTC | CASSVGLQGRSYNEQFF
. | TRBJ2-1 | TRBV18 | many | TGTGCCAGCTCCCGTCGGAGCGGTGGGGGTCACAATGAGCAGTTCTTC | CASSRRSGGGHNEQFF
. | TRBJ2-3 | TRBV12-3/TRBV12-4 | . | TGTGCCAGCAGTTACGGGAACAGGGTCACAGATACGCAGTATTTT | CASSYGNRVTDTQYF
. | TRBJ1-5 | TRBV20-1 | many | TGCAGTGCTAGTGGTCACAGCAATCAGCCCCAGCATTTT | CSASGHSNQPQHF
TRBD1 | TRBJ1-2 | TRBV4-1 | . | TGCGCCAGCAGCCCGCGACAGGGAGGAGAGAACTATGGCTACACCTTC | CASSPRQGGENYGYTF
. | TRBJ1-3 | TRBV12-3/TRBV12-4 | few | TGTGCCAGCAGCCCCTTTGCTGCTGGAAACACCATATATTTT | CASSPFAAGNTIYF
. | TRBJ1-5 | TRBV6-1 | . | TGTGCCAGCAGACGGGATTGGGGTGATCAGCCCCAGCATTTT | CASRRDWGDQPQHF
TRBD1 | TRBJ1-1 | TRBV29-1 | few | TGCAGCGTCGGTCCTGACAGGGGGACAACGAACACTGAAGCTTTCTTT | CSVGPDRGTTNTEAFF
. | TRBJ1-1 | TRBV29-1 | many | TGCAGCGTTGATCGGCAGGGGAACACTGAAGCTTTCTTT | CSVDRQGNTEAFF
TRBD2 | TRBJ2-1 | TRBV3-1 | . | TGTGCCAGCAGCCAAGTCGGGACTAGTGTTCATGAGCAGTTCTTC | CASSQVGTSVHEQFF
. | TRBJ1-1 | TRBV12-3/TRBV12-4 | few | TGTGCCAGCAGCTCCTATACCGGGTGGACGGAAGCTTTCTTT | CASSSYTGWTEAFF
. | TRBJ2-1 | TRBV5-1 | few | TGCGCCAGCAGCTTGAACGGGGGGCGGCCTTGGGAGCAGTTCTTC | CASSLNGGRPWEQFF
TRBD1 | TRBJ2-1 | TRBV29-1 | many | TGCAGCGTTAAACAGGGGCTGCTTAGAGATGAGCAGTTCTTC | CSVKQGLLRDEQFF
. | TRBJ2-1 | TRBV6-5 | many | TGTGCCAGCAGTTCCCCGGGACCACATAATGAGCAGTTCTTC | CASSSPGPHNEQFF
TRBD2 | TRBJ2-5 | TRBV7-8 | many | TGTGCCAGCCGGGGGGGCCGGAGAGAGACCCAGTACTTC | CASRGGRRETQYF
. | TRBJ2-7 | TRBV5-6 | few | TGTGCCAGCAACTTGCAGGGCACGGTACACGAGCAGTACTTC | CASNLQGTVHEQYF
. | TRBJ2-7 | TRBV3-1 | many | TGTGCCAGCAGCCAACCGGGACACCCATACGAGCAGTACTTC | CASSQPGHPYEQYF
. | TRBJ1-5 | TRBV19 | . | TGTGCCAGTAGTATAGCGCGAGATCAGCCCCAGCATTTT | CASSIARDQPQHF
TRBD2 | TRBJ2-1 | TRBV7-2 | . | TGTGCCAGCAGGCCAACTAGCGGACCCGAGCAGTTCTTC | CASRPTSGPEQFF
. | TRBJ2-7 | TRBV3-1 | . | TGTGCCAGCAGCCCGGGAGTTCCTGGACTCCACGAGCAGTACTTC | CASSPGVPGLHEQYF
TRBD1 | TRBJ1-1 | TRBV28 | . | TGTGCCAGCAGTTTAATTACAGGGGGAATGAACACTGAAGCTTTCTTT | CASSLITGGMNTEAFF
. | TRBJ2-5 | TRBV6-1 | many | TGTGCCAGCAGGCTTACCGGGAGAAGCCAAGAGACCCAGTACTTC | CASRLTGRSQETQYF
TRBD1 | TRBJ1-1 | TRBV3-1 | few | TGTGCCAGCAGCCAGACAGGGGGAAACACTGAAGCTTTCTTT | CASSQTGGNTEAFF
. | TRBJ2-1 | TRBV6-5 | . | TGTGCCAGCAGTTACTCGACGGGGCTTGGGTATGAGCAGTTCTTC | CASSYSTGLGYEQFF
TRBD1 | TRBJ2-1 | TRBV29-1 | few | TGCAGCGTTGAAGATCGGACAGGGGGAGGCAATGAGCAGTTCTTC | CSVEDRTGGGNEQFF
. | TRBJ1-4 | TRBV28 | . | TGTGCCAGCAGTCATCTAGGACCGAAGGAGGAAAAACTGTTTTTT | CASSHLGPKEEKLFF